The sequence of this T cell receptor (beta chain) was determined in a study of T-cell memory formation after mild COVID-19. Study-wide background: Largely, the TCR clusters proved donor specific. Broader study findings: Among clones contracting day 15 to 85, CD4/CD8 was balanced, whereas later expanders leaned CD4+. CD8+ contracting clones occupied EMRA, while CD4+ ones occupied mainly CM and EM. In pre-infection memory, a portion of responding clones appeared, which suggested that cross-reactive memory joined.

TCRdb used MiXCR to reprocess the 5' RACE reads, holding one entry per CDR3 protein. The sample has roughly 100,000 distinct CDR3 sequences, approximately 15% seen once. This clonotype has at least ten counts. Its cognate antigen is unknown. This CDR3 region has 14 residues. V was pared by 3 bases and J by 2 bases, with 9 bases between. What was sequenced was PBMCs or a T cell subset sorted from them (not recorded which). The clonotype originates from an adult woman who had mild COVID-19 (a few samples of this study predate the infection). Cell type and time point are not known. This chain links TRBV12-3 or TRBV12-4 with TRBJ2-3; D could derive from TRBD1 or TRBD2 (5 bases each). The CDR3 DNA follows: TGTGCCAGCAGTTTCTGGGGGAACACAGATACGCAGTATTTT. It translates to CASSFWGNTDTQYF.